Presented here are 19 T cell receptor beta chains from one specimen sequenced in a study of CD8 T cells in ankylosing spondylitis (dated by TCRdb to about 2017). General findings and caveats noted by the study authors: A TCR beta motif made up of eight highly homologous amino acid variants appeared to be characteristic of blood from ankylosing spondylitis patients.

The library was obtained by 5' RACE. The run used an Illumina HiSeq 2500. TCRdb itself trimmed the public reads at Q25 with fastp, ran MiXCR and retained productive beta chains. Duplicate CDR3 protein sequences are folded into a single record with the most common DNA and genes. This sample comprises some 220,000 distinct CDR3 sequences, about 7% of them detected only once. The ten largest clones capture approximately 15% of the sample. Their target antigens are unknown. Sequencing was done on a sample of blood, either unsorted or a sorted T cell fraction (not recorded which). The receptors shown here come from a male donor with ankylosing spondylitis.

This clonotype was recorded many times. This chain uses TRBV5-6 with TRBJ2-5, with 8 bases fitting TRBD2. V was clipped by 4 bases and J by 4 bases; unmatched bases: 3. The germline V gene encodes CDR1 SGHDT and CDR2 YYEEEE. CDR3 length equals 13 residues. CDR3 DNA: TGTGCCAGCAGCGCCGGGGGGGTAGAGACCCAGTACTTC. It translates to CASSAGGVETQYF.

This clonotype appeared many times. The rearrangement uses TRBV9 and TRBJ2-2, with 8 nucleotides matching TRBD1. Germline lookup yields CDR1 SGDLS and CDR2 YYNGEE. The CDR3 covers 16 residues. V lost 4 bases and J lost 2; bases outside the gene matches: 7. CDR3 sequence: CASSPRTGYNTGELFF. The CDR3 nucleotides are TGTGCCAGCAGCCCCCGGACAGGGTACAACACCGGGGAGCTGTTTTTT.

This clonotype was seen a few times. DNA for the CDR3: TGTGCCAGCAGTCCCCGTAGCCAGGGGAACACTGAAGCTTTCTTT. Its protein is CASSPRSQGNTEAFF. The chain is built from TRBV28 and TRBJ1-1; TRBD1 is a possible D gene (5 bases). CDR3 length: 15 amino acids. Between the trimmed V and J ends, which lost 5 bases and 1 base, there was a span of 14 bases. Germline V gene lookup returns CDR1 MDHEN and CDR2 SYDVKM.

The CDR3 DNA reads TGCGCCAGCAGCTTGGAGCCTAGGTGGGAGACCCAGTACTTC. Translating gives CASSLEPRWETQYF. The chain employs TRBV5-1 and TRBJ2-5; no reliable D call. The germline V gene has CDR1 SGHRS and CDR2 YFSETQ. V lost 0 bases and J 5 bases, leaving 11 bases between the germline ends. There are 14 residues in the CDR3.

This clonotype was picked up a small number of times. The chain recombines TRBV4-2 with TRBJ1-1; no definite D call. V was trimmed by 3 bases and J by 5 bases, leaving 13 bases between them. This CDR3 contains 14 residues. Germline-derived CDR1 and CDR2 are LGHNA and YNFKEQ. CDR3 region: CASSQSKALTEAFF. The CDR3 DNA reads TGTGCCAGCAGCCAGTCGAAGGCGCTTACTGAAGCTTTCTTT.

This clonotype was counted at least ten times. DNA of the CDR3: TGTGCCAGCAGCTTAAACAATGAGCAGTTCTTC. This sequence encodes CASSLNNEQFF. The chain joins TRBV7-9 to TRBJ2-1; unclear D gene. This CDR3 has 11 amino acids. Germline CDR1 SEHNR, CDR2 FQNEAQ (reference sequence). The ends were cut back, 2 bases at V and 5 bases at J, with 1 base in the middle.

This clonotype was seen repeatedly, ten times or more. The genes are TRBV5-6 and TRBJ2-5; 11 nucleotides line up with TRBD1. V lost 4 bases, J lost 2 bases, and 7 bases stayed unmatched. This CDR3 has 16 amino acids. Germline V gene sequence: CDR1 SGHDT, CDR2 YYEEEE. The CDR3 sequence: CASSPFGTGGQETQYF. The CDR3 nucleotides are TGTGCCAGCAGCCCTTTCGGGACAGGGGGACAAGAGACCCAGTACTTC.

This clonotype was picked up many times. V usage is TRBV7-9 and J usage is TRBJ2-7, with D unresolved. Trimming stripped 5 bases from V and 4 bases from J, with 9 bases between. The CDR3 spans 12 residues. In germline, CDR1 is SEHNR, CDR2 FQNEAQ (reference sequence). The CDR3 DNA reads TGTGCCAGCAGCGCGCTAGGATACGAGCAGTACTTC. Encoded protein: CASSALGYEQYF.

This clonotype was recorded many times. V is TRBV7-9 and J is TRBJ2-1; 7 bases fit TRBD2. V lost 0 bases to trimming and J lost 7 bases; unmatched junction nucleotides: 6. The CDR3 is made up of 15 amino acids. CDR1 and CDR2 from the germline V gene are SEHNR and FQNEAQ (reference sequence). CDR3 DNA sequence: TGTGCCAGCAGCTTAGCGCCCCGAGCGGGGAATGAGCAGTTCTTC. This encodes CASSLAPRAGNEQFF.

The chain links TRBV11-2 to TRBJ2-3, with 8 positions matching TRBD1. With V trimmed by 1 base and J by 4 bases, 7 bases remained unmatched. The CDR3 sequence is 16 residues long. From germline, CDR1 is SGHAT and CDR2 FQNNGV. The CDR3 bases are TGTGCCAGCAGCTTAGGAGCAGGGGGCGGCGCAGATACGCAGTATTTT. Amino acid sequence: CASSLGAGGGADTQYF. The variable domain in full, completed from reference TRBV11-2 and TRBJ2-3, reads EAGVAQSPRYKIIEKRQSVAFWCNPISGHATLYWYQQILGQGPKLLIQFQNNGVVDDSQLPKDRFSAERLKGVDSTLKIQPAKLEDSAVYLCASSLGAGGGADTQYFGPGTRLTVL.

This CDR3 reads CASSYSLAEYTDTQYF. CDR3 nucleotides: TGTGCCAGCAGTTACTCACTAGCGGAGTACACAGATACGCAGTATTTT. The chain recombines TRBV6-2 or TRBV6-3 with TRBJ2-3; 8 bases align to TRBD2. The CDR3 spans 16 residues. Germline CDR1 is MNHEY and CDR2 is SVGEGT. V was pared by 0 bases and J by 2 bases, with 4 bases of the junction left unmatched.

This rearrangement joins TRBV27 to TRBJ2-7; 9 bases line up with TRBD1. CDR3 length equals 14 residues. Germline V gene lookup returns CDR1 MNHEY and CDR2 SMNVEV (reference sequence). V trimming: 6 bases; J trimming: 2 bases; junction bases outside the gene matches: 5. Here the CDR3 DNA reads TGTGCCAGCAGAGCCTGGACAGGGGCCTACGAGCAGTACTTC. Translating it yields CASRAWTGAYEQYF.

This clonotype was seen ten or more times. V and J are TRBV7-2 and TRBJ1-4; a weak D match, TRBD1 (5 bases). Between the trimmed V and J ends, which lost 3 bases and 8 bases, there was a span of 13 bases. The V gene's germline CDR1 is SGHTA and CDR2 FQGNSA. The CDR3 totals 14 residues. The CDR3 bases are TGTGCCAGCAGCTTGGGGCCCCTGGAGGAAAAACTGTTTTTT. Translating it yields CASSLGPLEEKLFF.

The chain recombines TRBV9 with TRBJ2-1; 11 nucleotides match TRBD2. The CDR3 contains 18 residues. Unmatched junction bases numbered 12, after V lost 0 bases and J lost 7 bases. Germline assignment: CDR1 SGDLS and CDR2 YYNGEE. In DNA, the CDR3 is TGTGCCAGCAGCGTAGAAAACCGACTAGCGGGGAAAGTTAATGAGCAGTTCTTC. This translates into CASSVENRLAGKVNEQFF.

The table lists this clonotype with many counts. The V and J genes are TRBV6-2 or TRBV6-3 and TRBJ2-1; D may be TRBD2 (7 bases). The CDR3 is 14 residues long. The germline CDR1 and CDR2 sequences are MNHEY and SVGEGT. With 6 bases removed from V and 4 bases from J, the gap between germline ends came to 13 bases. The CDR3 region is CASRGGPLYNEQFF. In DNA, the CDR3 is TGTGCCAGCAGGGGGGGGCCCCTATACAATGAGCAGTTCTTC.

This clonotype was picked up many times. V is TRBV7-2 and J is TRBJ2-2; 8 bases match TRBD2. From germline, CDR1 is SGHTA and CDR2 FQGNSA. The CDR3 consists of 15 residues. V gave up 5 bases and J gave up 6 bases; unmatched junction bases: 8. The CDR3 region has the DNA TGTGCCAGCAGCGCCCGCATGACTAGCGCCGGGGAGCTGTTTTTT. It is translated as CASSARMTSAGELFF.

This clonotype was recorded a few times. The V gene is TRBV4-1, the J gene TRBJ2-4, with D possibly matching TRBD1 (5 bases). The CDR3 consists of 16 residues. V dropped 4 bases and J dropped 0 bases, with 13 bases sitting between them. Germline lookup yields CDR1 MGHRA and CDR2 YSYEKL. The CDR3 here is CASSPRQSVAKNIQYF. The DNA of the CDR3 is TGCGCCAGCAGCCCGCGACAGTCCGTAGCCAAAAACATTCAGTACTTC.

The sample holds many counts of this clonotype. This chain links TRBV4-3 with TRBJ2-7; 7 bases match TRBD1. CDR1 and CDR2 from the germline V gene are LGHNA and YSLEER. The trim removed 3 bases at V and 4 bases at J, leaving 6 bases unmatched. CDR3 length: 14 residues. The CDR3 is CASSHNRGIYEQYF. Written as DNA, the CDR3 is TGCGCCAGCAGCCATAACAGGGGCATATACGAGCAGTACTTC.

In this sample, this clonotype turned up many times. This chain uses TRBV24-1 with TRBJ2-2; the D call may be TRBD1 or TRBD2 (5 bases each). The V end was cut by 9 bases, the J end by 4 bases, with 11 bases between. CDR3 size: 13 residues. Germline lookup yields CDR1 KGHDR and CDR2 SFDVKD. The CDR3: CATRAGTTGELFF. CDR3 DNA sequence: TGTGCCACCCGGGCAGGGACCACCGGGGAGCTGTTTTTT.